Listed below are T cell receptor beta chains from one sample, sequenced in a study of blood T cell repertoires in COVID-19. TCRdb's copy holds only in-frame clones and misses some; the assay was immunoSEQ multiplex PCR. Among around 260,000 clones listed, about 85% were seen once. Sequences were obtained from peripheral blood. The receptor set was obtained from a human donor in a cohort sampled during active COVID-19. CDR3s include the opening cysteine and the closing phenylalanine or tryptophan. Each record gives: CDR3 length, D gene, J gene, clone size, V gene, CDR3 DNA, CDR3 protein. D genes are given only for firm matches. Clone size, where shown, is once, few, many, or a class for clones that have expanded.

14 TRBD1 TRBJ1-1 . TRBV4-1 TGCGCCAGCAGCCCGGGACAGCGGAGCACTGAAGCTTTCTTT CASSPGQRSTEAFF
15 . TRBJ2-7 . TRBV6-2/TRBV6-3 TGTGCCAGCAGTTACCGGCAGGGGGGATTGTACGAGCAGTACTTC CASSYRQGGLYEQYF
15 . TRBJ2-7 . TRBV15 TGTGCCACCAGCAGAGAACAGGGCTACTCCTACGAGCAGTACTTC CATSREQGYSYEQYF
11 . TRBJ2-5 . TRBV19 TGTGCCAGTAGTATTAGGGGGACCCAGTACTTC CASSIRGTQYF
14 . TRBJ1-1 many TRBV27 TGTGCCAGCAGTTTGCGACTTGGGAACACTGAAGCTTTCTTT CASSLRLGNTEAFF
14 . TRBJ1-6 once TRBV2 TGTGCCAGCAGTGGGGGGGGTTCCTCTAGACCCCTCCACTTT CASSGGGSSRPLHF
15 TRBD2 TRBJ2-1 . TRBV9 TGTGCCAGCAGCGTAGCCGGGACTAGCGAAGGCGAGCAGTTCTTC CASSVAGTSEGEQFF
15 TRBD1 TRBJ2-1 . TRBV4-2 TGTGCCAGCAGCCAAGGAACAGGGGGAGGTAATGAGCAGTTCTTC CASSQGTGGGNEQFF
15 . TRBJ2-2 . TRBV9 TGTGCCAGCAGCGCTGCTGAGACGAACACCGGGGAGCTGTTTTTT CASSAAETNTGELFF
15 . TRBJ2-1 . TRBV6-5 TGTGCCAGCAGAAAGTTCCGGGGCTCCTACAATGAGCAGTTCTTC CASRKFRGSYNEQFF
18 TRBD2 TRBJ2-3 . TRBV6-2/TRBV6-3 TGTGCCAGCAGCCCCTCGGGCGGGAGGGCGAAAGCGTCCGATACGCAGTATTTT CASSPSGGRAKASDTQYF
13 TRBD1 TRBJ1-1 . TRBV25-1 TGTGCCAGCCTGCCCGGGACAGGGGGCGAAGCTTTCTTT CASLPGTGGEAFF
15 TRBD1 TRBJ2-3 . TRBV5-5 TGTGCCAGCAGCCCGACAGGGGTTAGCACAGATACGCAGTATTTT CASSPTGVSTDTQYF
12 . TRBJ2-7 . TRBV14 TGTGCCAGCAGCCAAGGTTATTACGAGCAGTACTTC CASSQGYYEQYF
15 TRBD1 TRBJ1-5 . TRBV2 TGTGCCAGCAGTCTCGACAGGGCCAAAGGACAGCCCCAGCATTTT CASSLDRAKGQPQHF
8 . TRBJ2-7 . TRBV10-1 TGCGCCATCAACGAGCAGTACTTC CAINEQYF
14 . TRBJ1-6 . TRBV9 TGTGCCAGCAGCGTAGATGGAGCCAATTCACCCCTCCACTTT CASSVDGANSPLHF
17 TRBD2 TRBJ2-5 . TRBV7-2 TGTGCCAGCAGCTTATCGGCGGGGGGGCGGTCCCAAGAGACCCAGTACTTC CASSLSAGGRSQETQYF
13 . TRBJ2-5 once TRBV21-1 TGTGCCAGCAGCAAAGGAGACAAAGAGACCCAGTACTTC CASSKGDKETQYF
15 . TRBJ2-5 . TRBV7-9 TGTGCCAGCAGCTTATCGTCGGGCCCGGGGGAGACCCAGTACTTC CASSLSSGPGETQYF
18 . TRBJ2-4 . TRBV21-1 TGTGCCAGCAACCCCGGGACTAGAGACCCCCTAGCCAAAAACATTCAGTACTTC CASNPGTRDPLAKNIQYF
16 TRBD1 TRBJ1-4 . TRBV19 TGTGCCAGTAGCCACCCACCGGGACAGTTTAATGAAAAACTGTTTTTT CASSHPPGQFNEKLFF
17 . TRBJ1-2 once TRBV5-6 TGTGCCAGCAGCTTGCCCTTGGGCAGCGGACCTAACTATGGCTACACCTTC CASSLPLGSGPNYGYTF
16 TRBD2 TRBJ2-7 . TRBV19 TGTGCCAGACGATGCGAGGGGACTAGCGGGGGATACGAGCAGTACTTC CARRCEGTSGGYEQYF
13 . TRBJ2-1 once TRBV30 TGTGCCTGGAGTGGGGGACTCCCCAATGAGCAGTTCTTC CAWSGGLPNEQFF
11 . TRBJ1-2 . TRBV12-3/TRBV12-4 TGTGCCAGCAGTTGGGGGCTTGGCTACACCTTC CASSWGLGYTF
15 TRBD2 TRBJ2-1 once TRBV7-3 TGTGCCAGCAGCAATACGGGACTAAACCCGAATGAGCAGTTCTTC CASSNTGLNPNEQFF
16 TRBD1 TRBJ2-2 . TRBV5-4 TGTGCCAGCAGCGACCGGACAGGGGGTTACGGCGGGGAGCTGTTTTTT CASSDRTGGYGGELFF
17 . TRBJ1-3 . TRBV19 TGTGCCAGTAGTATTTTGGGCCGTCGGCACTCTGGAAACACCATATATTTT CASSILGRRHSGNTIYF
14 TRBD1 TRBJ1-2 . TRBV5-1 TGCGCCAGCGCCCGGGGACAGGATAACTATGGCTACACCTTC CASARGQDNYGYTF
15 TRBD2 TRBJ2-1 . TRBV19 TGTGCCAGTAGGGTATCGACTAGCGGTTACAATGAGCAGTTCTTC CASRVSTSGYNEQFF
14 . TRBJ2-7 . TRBV7-9 TGTGCCAGCAGCTTCGGAGGGGCGGATTACGAGCAGTACTTC CASSFGGADYEQYF
13 . TRBJ1-3 . TRBV7-2 TGTGCCAGCAGCTGGACAGACTTGAACACCATATATTTT CASSWTDLNTIYF
15 TRBD1 TRBJ2-2 . TRBV6-1 TGTGCCAGCAGTGACCCCGGGACAGGGTCCGGGGAGCTGTTTTTT CASSDPGTGSGELFF
15 TRBD2 TRBJ2-1 once TRBV6-2/TRBV6-3 TGTGCCAGCGGCCGCGGCGGGAGGGGGTACAATGAGCAGTTCTTC CASGRGGRGYNEQFF
15 TRBD1 TRBJ2-7 . TRBV7-8 TGTGCCAGCACCCGAACCCGGGACAGGGCCTACGAGCAGTACTTC CASTRTRDRAYEQYF
15 TRBD1 TRBJ2-2 . TRBV7-2 TGTGCCAGCAGCCTGGGACAGGGGGAAACCGGGGAGCTGTTTTTT CASSLGQGETGELFF
14 . TRBJ1-2 . TRBV3-1/TRBV3-2 TGTGCCAGCAGCCAAGTAGGAGGAAACTATGGCTACACCTTC CASSQVGGNYGYTF
13 . TRBJ1-4 once TRBV9 TGTGCCAGCAGCGTTTCAGGGAGGGAGAGACTGTTTTTT CASSVSGRERLFF
12 . TRBJ2-1 . TRBV18 TGTGCCAGCTCAGGAGACTACCCAGAGCAGTTCTTC CASSGDYPEQFF
14 TRBD2 TRBJ2-1 . TRBV5-1 TGCGCCAGCAGCTTGGGCACTAGCGAAGGTGAGCAGTTCTTC CASSLGTSEGEQFF
14 TRBD1 TRBJ1-1 . TRBV3-1/TRBV3-2 TGTGCCAGCAGCCAAGATGGGACAGTCACTGAAGCTTTCTTT CASSQDGTVTEAFF
15 . TRBJ1-2 . TRBV21-1 TGTGCCAGCAGCAGGAATCCACAGGGTTTTGGCGGCTACACCTTC CASSRNPQGFGGYTF
13 TRBD1 TRBJ1-6 . TRBV28 TGTGCCAGCCGGGGACAGTATAATTCACCCCTCCACTTT CASRGQYNSPLHF
16 TRBD2 TRBJ2-2 . TRBV6-6 TGTGCCAGCAGTACTCCTAGCGGGAGGGGTTCCGGGGAGCTGTTTTTT CASSTPSGRGSGELFF
11 . TRBJ1-2 . TRBV6-2/TRBV6-3 TGTGCCAGCAGTCCAGGGTATGGCTACACCTTC CASSPGYGYTF
15 TRBD1 TRBJ2-7 . TRBV7-2 TGTGCCAGCAGCTTGGGACAGCTAATCTCCTACGAGCAGTACTTC CASSLGQLISYEQYF
17 TRBD2 TRBJ2-1 . TRBV28 TGTGCCAGCAGTTATAGACTAGCGGCTAACTCCTACAATGAGCAGTTCTTC CASSYRLAANSYNEQFF
17 . TRBJ2-5 many TRBV6-9 TGTGCCAGCAGTTACCCCCCGAGTTTGGGGGGTCAAGAGACCCAGTACTTC CASSYPPSLGGQETQYF
12 . TRBJ2-1 . TRBV7-2 TGTGCCTCATCTTCAGACCGGGACATCCAGTTCTTC CASSSDRDIQFF
15 TRBD1 TRBJ2-5 . TRBV7-2 TGTGCCAGCAGCTTAGCGGGGACAGGTCCCAAGGCCCAGTACTTC CASSLAGTGPKAQYF
14 TRBD1 TRBJ2-5 . TRBV7-9 TGTGCCAGCAGTCGACAGGGGTGGGGGGAGACCCAGTACTTC CASSRQGWGETQYF
15 . TRBJ2-1 . TRBV7-2 TGTGCCAGCAGTATCTTGCAACTAAAAGACAATGAGCAGTTCTTC CASSILQLKDNEQFF
14 . TRBJ1-5 . TRBV20-1 TGCAGTGCTAGTACCGGGGATAGCAATCAGCCCCAGCATTTT CSASTGDSNQPQHF
16 . TRBJ1-1 . TRBV5-8 TGTGCCAGCAGCAAGACAGGAGGTATAAGGAACACTGAAGCTTTCTTT CASSKTGGIRNTEAFF
14 TRBD2 TRBJ2-5 . TRBV7-2 TGTGCCAGCAGCAAGAGCGGGAGGAGGGAGACCCAGTACTTC CASSKSGRRETQYF
14 TRBD1 TRBJ1-4 few TRBV7-9 TGTGCCAGCAGCACCGGGACAGGAGATGAAAAACTGTTTTTT CASSTGTGDEKLFF
14 . TRBJ2-1 . TRBV7-2 TGTGCCAGCCTTAGGGACTCCAACTACAATGAGCAGTTCTTC CASLRDSNYNEQFF
12 . TRBJ2-3 . TRBV2 TGTGCCAGCAGTATTACAGGAGATACGCAGTATTTT CASSITGDTQYF
15 TRBD1 TRBJ1-4 few TRBV5-8 TGTGCCAGCAGCCGGGACAGGTTAAGCTCCGGAGGACTGTTTTTT CASSRDRLSSGGLFF